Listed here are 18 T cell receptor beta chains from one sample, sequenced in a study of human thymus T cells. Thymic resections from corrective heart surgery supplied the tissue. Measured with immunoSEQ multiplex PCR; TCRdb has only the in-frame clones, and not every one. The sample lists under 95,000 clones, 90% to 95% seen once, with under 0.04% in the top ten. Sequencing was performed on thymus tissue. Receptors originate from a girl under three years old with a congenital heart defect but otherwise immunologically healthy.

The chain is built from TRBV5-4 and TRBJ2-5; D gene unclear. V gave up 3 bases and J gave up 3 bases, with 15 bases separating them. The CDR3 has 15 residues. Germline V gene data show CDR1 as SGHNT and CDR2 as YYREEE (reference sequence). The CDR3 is CASSSPALSKETQYF. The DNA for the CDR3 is TGTGCCAGCAGCTCGCCGGCACTGTCCAAAGAGACCCAGTACTTC. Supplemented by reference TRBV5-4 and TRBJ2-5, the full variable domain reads ETGVTQSPTHLIKTRGQQVTLRCSSQSGHNTVSWYQQALGQGPQFIFQYYREEENGRGNFPPRFSGLQFPNYSSELNVNALELDDSALYLCASSSPALSKETQYFGPGTRLLVL.

Written as DNA, the CDR3 is TGTGCCAGCAGTGAATATCTAACGGGGCCCCTATACAATGAGCAGTTCTTC. This encodes CASSEYLTGPLYNEQFF. The V and J genes are TRBV6-1 and TRBJ2-1; D is possibly TRBD1 or TRBD2 (5 bases each). Deletions cut 2 bases from V and 4 bases from J, with 18 bases between. Per germline, CDR1 MNHNS and CDR2 SASEGT. The CDR3 covers 17 residues.

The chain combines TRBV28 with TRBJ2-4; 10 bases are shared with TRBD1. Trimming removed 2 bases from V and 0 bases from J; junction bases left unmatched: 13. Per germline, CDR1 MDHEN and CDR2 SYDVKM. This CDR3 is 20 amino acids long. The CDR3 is CASSLGQGVLGPLAKNIQYF. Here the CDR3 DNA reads TGTGCCAGCAGTTTAGGACAGGGGGTTTTAGGTCCCTTAGCCAAAAACATTCAGTACTTC.

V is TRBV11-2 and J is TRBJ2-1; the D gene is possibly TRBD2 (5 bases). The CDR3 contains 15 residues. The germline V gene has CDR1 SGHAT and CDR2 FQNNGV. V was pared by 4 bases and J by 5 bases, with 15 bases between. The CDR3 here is CASSSRGLRHNEQFF. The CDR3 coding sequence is TGTGCCAGCAGCTCCCGGGGTTTGCGCCACAATGAGCAGTTCTTC.

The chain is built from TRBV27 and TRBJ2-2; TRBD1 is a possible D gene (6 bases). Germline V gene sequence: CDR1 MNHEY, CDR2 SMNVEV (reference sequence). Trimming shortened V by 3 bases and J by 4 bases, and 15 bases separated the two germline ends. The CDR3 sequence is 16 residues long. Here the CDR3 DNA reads TGTGCCAGCAGTTTTCGGGGAACAGGGATCACCGGGGAGCTGTTTTTT. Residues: CASSFRGTGITGELFF.

CDR3 region: CASSSDREGYGYTF. The CDR3 DNA reads as TGTGCCAGCAGCTCCGACAGGGAAGGGTATGGCTACACCTTC. This rearrangement joins TRBV6-6 to TRBJ1-2, with TRBD1 matching over 7 bases. The CDR3 totals 14 residues. Looked up from germline, CDR1 is MNHNY and CDR2 is SVGAGI (reference sequence). Losses at the gene ends were 6 bases for V and 5 bases for J; bases not matched to a gene: 9.

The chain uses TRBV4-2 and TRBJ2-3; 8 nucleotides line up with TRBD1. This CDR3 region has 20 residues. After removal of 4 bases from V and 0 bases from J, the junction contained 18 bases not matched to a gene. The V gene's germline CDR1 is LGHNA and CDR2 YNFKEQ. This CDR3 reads CASSPSFGPDRENSTDTQYF. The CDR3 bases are TGTGCCAGCAGCCCCTCTTTCGGCCCGGACAGGGAGAATAGCACAGATACGCAGTATTTT.

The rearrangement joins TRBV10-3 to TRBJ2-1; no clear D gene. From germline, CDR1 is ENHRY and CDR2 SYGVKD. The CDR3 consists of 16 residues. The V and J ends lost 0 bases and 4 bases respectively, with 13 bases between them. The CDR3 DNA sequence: TGTGCCATCAGTGAGTCGTTCGTGGCCGCGTACAATGAGCAGTTCTTC. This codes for CAISESFVAAYNEQFF.

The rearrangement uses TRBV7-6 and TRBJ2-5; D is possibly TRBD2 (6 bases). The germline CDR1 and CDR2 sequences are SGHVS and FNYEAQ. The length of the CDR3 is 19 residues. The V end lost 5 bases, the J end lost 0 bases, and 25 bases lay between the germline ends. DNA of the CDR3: TGTGCCAGCAGCCCAACGGGCGGGAAAGATCGGGCGCACCAAGAGACCCAGTACTTC. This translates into CASSPTGGKDRAHQETQYF. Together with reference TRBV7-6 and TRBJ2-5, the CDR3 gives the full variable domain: GAGVSQSPRYKVTKRGQDVALRCDPISGHVSLYWYRQALGQGPEFLTYFNYEAQQDKSGLPNDRFSAERPEGSISTLTIQRTEQRDSAMYRCASSPTGGKDRAHQETQYFGPGTRLLVL.

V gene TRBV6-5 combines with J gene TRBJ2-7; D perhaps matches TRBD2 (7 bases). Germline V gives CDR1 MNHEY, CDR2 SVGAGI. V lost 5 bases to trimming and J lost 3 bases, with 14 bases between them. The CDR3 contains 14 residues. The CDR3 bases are TGTGCCAGCAGTCCTATGGGGGGGCGCTACGAGCAGTACTTC. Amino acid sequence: CASSPMGGRYEQYF.

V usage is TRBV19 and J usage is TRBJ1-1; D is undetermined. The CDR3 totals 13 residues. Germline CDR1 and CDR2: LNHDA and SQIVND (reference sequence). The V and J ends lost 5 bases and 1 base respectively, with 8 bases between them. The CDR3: CASSPQANTEAFF. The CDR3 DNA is TGTGCCAGTAGTCCCCAGGCGAACACTGAAGCTTTCTTT.

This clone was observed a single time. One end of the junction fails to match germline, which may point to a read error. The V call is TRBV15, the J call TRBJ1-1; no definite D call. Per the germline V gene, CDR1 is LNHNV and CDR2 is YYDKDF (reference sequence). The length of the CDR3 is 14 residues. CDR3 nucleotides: TGTGCCACCAGCAGAGACCCGACGAACGCTGAAGCTTTCTTT. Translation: CATSRDPTNAEAFF.

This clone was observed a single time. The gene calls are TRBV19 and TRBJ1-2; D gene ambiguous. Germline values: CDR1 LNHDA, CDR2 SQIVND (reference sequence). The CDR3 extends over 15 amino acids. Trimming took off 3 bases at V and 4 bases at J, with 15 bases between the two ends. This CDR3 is CASSIHSLGSYGYTF. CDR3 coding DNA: TGTGCCAGTAGTATCCATTCTCTGGGATCCTATGGCTACACCTTC.

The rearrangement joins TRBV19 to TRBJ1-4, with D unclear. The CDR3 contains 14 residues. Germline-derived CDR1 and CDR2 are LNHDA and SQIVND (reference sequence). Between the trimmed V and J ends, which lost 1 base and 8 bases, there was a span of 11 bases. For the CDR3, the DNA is TGTGCCAGTAGTATAGGGAAGGGATTCGAAAAACTGTTTTTT. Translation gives CASSIGKGFEKLFF.

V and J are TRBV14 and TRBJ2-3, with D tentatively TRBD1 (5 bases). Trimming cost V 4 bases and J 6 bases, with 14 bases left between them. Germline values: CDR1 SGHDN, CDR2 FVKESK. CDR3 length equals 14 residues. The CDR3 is CASSRERGGDTQYF. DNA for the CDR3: TGTGCCAGCAGCCGGGAAAGGGGCGGTGATACGCAGTATTTT.

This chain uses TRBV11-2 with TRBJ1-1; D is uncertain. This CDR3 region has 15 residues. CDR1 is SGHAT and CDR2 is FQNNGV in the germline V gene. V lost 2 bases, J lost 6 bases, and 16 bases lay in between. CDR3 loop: CASSLRRTGEAEAFF. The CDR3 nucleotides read TGTGCCAGCAGCTTAAGGAGAACCGGAGAAGCTGAAGCTTTCTTT.

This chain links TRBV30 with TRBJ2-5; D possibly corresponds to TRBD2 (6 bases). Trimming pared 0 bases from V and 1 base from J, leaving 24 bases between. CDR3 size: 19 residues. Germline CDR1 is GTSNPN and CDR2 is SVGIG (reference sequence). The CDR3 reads CAWSVHRDLGLKGQETQYF. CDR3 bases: TGTGCCTGGAGTGTCCACCGGGACTTGGGGCTTAAAGGCCAAGAGACCCAGTACTTC.

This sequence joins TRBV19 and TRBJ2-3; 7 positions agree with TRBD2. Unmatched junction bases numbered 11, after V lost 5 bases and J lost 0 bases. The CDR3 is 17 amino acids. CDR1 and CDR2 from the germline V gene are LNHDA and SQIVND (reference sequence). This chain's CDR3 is CASSGLRLAPSTDTQYF. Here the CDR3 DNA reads TGTGCCAGTAGTGGCCTCAGACTAGCCCCTAGCACAGATACGCAGTATTTT.